This passage covers 14 T cell receptor beta chains from one sample sequenced in a study of shared clonotypes between healthy human individuals. Libraries were prepared by immunoSEQ multiplex PCR; TCRdb keeps only in-frame clonotypes and omits some of them. The data show 450,000 to 500,000 clones, roughly 80% seen once. Material for sequencing was PBMCs. The receptor source for this set is a woman aged 40-49 years in good health. Some clones in this sample may be carry-over from other donors' samples.

The chain employs TRBV19 and TRBJ1-2; 8 nucleotides match TRBD1. Germline V gene sequence: CDR1 LNHDA, CDR2 SQIVND (reference sequence). Trimming cost V 5 bases and J 8 bases; bases outside gene matches: 10. The CDR3 has 14 amino acids. CDR3 nucleotide sequence: TGTGCCAGTAGTCCCCCGACAGGGGAGCGGGGCTACACCTTC. Its translation is CASSPPTGERGYTF. Together with reference TRBV19 and TRBJ1-2, the CDR3 gives the full variable domain: DGGITQSPKYLFRKEGQNVTLSCEQNLNHDAMYWYRQDPGQGLRLIYYSQIVNDFQKGDIAEGYSVSREKKESFPLTVTSAQKNPTAFYLCASSPPTGERGYTFGSGTRLTVV.

The rearrangement joins TRBV11-2 to TRBJ2-7, with D possibly TRBD2 on 6 matching bases. CDR3 length: 14 amino acids. The germline gives CDR1 SGHAT, CDR2 FQNNGV. V was shortened by 5 bases and J by 9 bases, with 20 bases between the two germline ends. The CDR3 bases are TGTGCCAGCAGCCCAACCGGGACGGGGGTCGGGCAGTACTTC. Translated, it gives CASSPTGTGVGQYF.

By sample fraction, this clone is medium-sized. Other DNA variants within this sample encode the same CDR3. The V gene is TRBV28, the J gene TRBJ1-1; a possible D gene is TRBD1 (5 bases). The CDR3 totals 18 residues. Germline lookup yields CDR1 MDHEN and CDR2 SYDVKM. Trimming stripped 2 bases from V and 4 bases from J, with 23 bases between. The CDR3 sequence: CASSLPTSTRGAVTEAFF. The CDR3 nucleotides are TGTGCCAGCAGTTTACCTACCTCCACTAGGGGCGCGGTCACTGAAGCTTTCTTT.

The genes are TRBV19 and TRBJ2-7; D call uncertain. The V gene lost 6 bases and the J gene lost 3 bases, with 6 bases spanning the gap. Germline V gene data show CDR1 as LNHDA and CDR2 as SQIVND (reference sequence). The CDR3 is made up of 11 amino acids. The DNA of the CDR3 is TGTGCCAGTAGGGCAAACTACGAGCAGTACTTC. Translated, it gives CASRANYEQYF.

V usage is TRBV18 and J usage is TRBJ2-2, with 7 nucleotides matching TRBD2. The CDR3 is made up of 15 amino acids. J was trimmed by 4 bases and V by 4 bases; bases with no gene match: 6. Germline V gene data show CDR1 as KGHSH and CDR2 as LQKENI. The CDR3 DNA follows: TGTGCCAGCTCACGGGAGGCTAGCGGCACCGGGGAGCTGTTTTTT. It codes for CASSREASGTGELFF.

This clone has a handful of counts. The chain links TRBV30 to TRBJ1-5, with 7 bases identical to TRBD1. Germline V CDR1 and CDR2: GTSNPN, SVGIG (reference sequence). The CDR3 is 14 residues long. The J segment lost 7 bases and the V segment lost 0 bases, leaving 6 bases of the junction unmatched. Here the CDR3 reads CAWSVRAGGQPQHF. The CDR3 DNA sequence: TGTGCCTGGAGTGTACGGGCAGGGGGGCAGCCCCAGCATTTT.

The J gene is TRBJ2-7, the V gene TRBV27, with 7 bases fitting TRBD1. The V and J ends lost 3 bases and 8 bases, in that order; junction bases with no gene match: 25. The CDR3 spans 19 residues. CDR1 and CDR2 from the germline V gene are MNHEY and SMNVEV (reference sequence). The CDR3 loop is CASSLYHPQGYQAYAQQYF. The CDR3 region has the DNA TGTGCCAGCAGTTTGTATCACCCACAGGGGTATCAGGCGTATGCTCAGCAGTACTTC.

The CDR3 sequence is CASDKSRLAGLSYNEQFF. In nucleotides, the CDR3 is TGTGCCAGCGACAAAAGCCGGCTAGCGGGATTGTCCTACAATGAGCAGTTCTTC. The J gene is TRBJ2-1, the V gene TRBV2, with 9 bases aligning to TRBD2. V trimming: 8 bases; J trimming: 1 base; junction bases outside the gene matches: 15. Germline values: CDR1 SNHLY, CDR2 FYNNEI. The CDR3 has 18 amino acids.

Turning to this clone: A far larger clone differs by one base, so this is likely a read error. The chain recombines TRBV6-1 with TRBJ1-2; D gene unclear. The V gene's germline CDR1 is MNHNS and CDR2 SASEGT. The CDR3 is 15 amino acids. Between the trimmed V and J ends, which lost 2 bases and 3 bases, there was a span of 13 bases. The CDR3 reads CASSEQPGVDYGYTF. Here the CDR3 DNA reads TGTGCCAGCAGTGAACAACCCGGGGTAGACTATGGCTACACCTTC.

Comments on this clone: A far larger clone is off by one base, so a read error is likely. Other DNA sequences in this specimen translate into the identical CDR3. The V call is TRBV5-1, the J call TRBJ2-2; possibly TRBD1 or TRBD2 for D (5 bases each). This CDR3 contains 16 residues. Germline V CDR1 and CDR2: SGHRS, YFSETQ. The germline V and J ends were trimmed by 0 bases and 8 bases, with 17 bases remaining between them. CDR3 nucleotide sequence: TGCGCCAGCAGCTTGGTGGCAGGGAGACTGGCAGGGGAGCTGTTTTTT. Amino acids: CASSLVAGRLAGELFF.

The rearrangement links TRBV19 to TRBJ2-6, with D unresolved. This CDR3 is 15 amino acids long. CDR1 and CDR2 (germline): LNHDA, SQIVND (reference sequence). V was clipped by 1 base and J by 0 bases, with 4 bases between them. Written as DNA, the CDR3 is TGTGCCAGTAGTATAGGGTCCTCTGGGGCCAACGTCCTGACTTTC. It encodes CASSIGSSGANVLTF.

The chain has TRBV4-1 and TRBJ1-2; D might be TRBD1 (5 bases). The CDR3 is 15 residues long. Per the germline V gene, CDR1 is MGHRA and CDR2 is YSYEKL. With 3 bases removed from V and 4 bases from J, the gap between germline ends came to 15 bases. The CDR3 DNA reads TGCGCCAGCAGCCAGGGGCCCAGGGCCCGCTATGGCTACACCTTC. It codes for CASSQGPRARYGYTF.

The rearrangement uses TRBV7-2 and TRBJ2-5, with D perhaps given as TRBD1 or TRBD2 (7 bases each). Germline V gives CDR1 SGHTA, CDR2 FQGNSA. There are 16 residues in the CDR3. V gave up 5 bases and J gave up 2 bases, with 18 bases separating them. CDR3 amino acids: CASSPRAGQLQETQYF. CDR3 nucleotide sequence: TGTGCCAGCAGCCCTAGAGCGGGACAGCTACAAGAGACCCAGTACTTC. Complete variable domain (other parts from reference TRBV7-2 and TRBJ2-5): GAGVSQSPSNKVTEKGKDVELRCDPISGHTALYWYRQSLGQGLEFLIYFQGNSAPDKSGLPSDRFSAERTGGSVSTLTIQRTQQEDSAVYLCASSPRAGQLQETQYFGPGTRLLVL.

The V and J genes are TRBV7-8 and TRBJ2-7, with TRBD2 matching over 10 bases. Germline V gene lookup returns CDR1 SGHVS and CDR2 FQNEAQ. There are 16 residues in the CDR3. V dropped 5 bases and J dropped 0; count of bases not matched to a gene: 7. The CDR3 nucleotides read TGTGCCAGCAGCCTCACCGGGACTAGCGCCTCCTACGAGCAGTACTTC. Its translation: CASSLTGTSASYEQYF.